This TCR beta chain was recorded in a study of human T cells and chemical hapten exposure. The CDR3 is 17 residues long. In germline, CDR1 is LNHDA, CDR2 SQIVND (reference sequence). The ends lost 8 bases at V and 2 bases at J; junction bases unmatched: 13. Total RNA was isolated from unfractionated whole blood. This clonotype has only a few counts. Its specificity is not known. Attachment of unique molecular identifiers to individual cDNA molecules was performed in the library. TCRdb reanalysed the reads using MiXCR and keeps one entry per CDR3 protein. This sample has more than 100,000 distinct CDR3 sequences; less than 10% occur once, and the top ten carry 1.1% to 1.5%. Study-wide points: Unchanged with DPC sensitization were TCRs above 1 in 1000 frequency.

This clonotype was sampled from a human donor in good health. Some clones in this sample may be carry-over from other donors' samples. Specimen: whole blood. The V and J genes are TRBV19 and TRBJ2-1, with 9 nucleotides matching TRBD2. For the CDR3, the DNA is TGTGCCAGTGCCTCTACCTTAGCGGGAGCCACCTACAATGAGCAGTTCTTC. This gives the protein CASASTLAGATYNEQFF. Using reference TRBV19 and TRBJ2-1 for the parts outside the CDR3, the full variable domain is DGGITQSPKYLFRKEGQNVTLSCEQNLNHDAMYWYRQDPGQGLRLIYYSQIVNDFQKGDIAEGYSVSREKKESFPLTVTSAQKNPTAFYLCASASTLAGATYNEQFFGPGTRLTVL.